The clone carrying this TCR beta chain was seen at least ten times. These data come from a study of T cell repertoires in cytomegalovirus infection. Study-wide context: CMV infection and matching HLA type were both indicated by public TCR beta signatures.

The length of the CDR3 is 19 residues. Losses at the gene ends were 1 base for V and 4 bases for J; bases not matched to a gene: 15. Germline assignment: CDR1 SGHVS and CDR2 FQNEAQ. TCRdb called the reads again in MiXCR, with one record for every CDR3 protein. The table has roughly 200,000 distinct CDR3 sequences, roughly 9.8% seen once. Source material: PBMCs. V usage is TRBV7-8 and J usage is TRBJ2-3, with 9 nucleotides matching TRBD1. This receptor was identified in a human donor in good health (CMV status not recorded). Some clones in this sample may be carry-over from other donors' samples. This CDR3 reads CASSLGQGGNPVRADTQYF. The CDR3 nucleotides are TGTGCCAGCAGCTTAGGACAGGGGGGCAATCCAGTTCGGGCAGATACGCAGTATTTT.